These 11 T cell receptor beta chains were sequenced from one sample in a study of vaccination and CD4 T cells after COVID-19. The Oncomine TCR Beta short-read assay generated sequence data from the DNA of cultured CD4+ T cells. TCRdb used MiXCR to reprocess the PCR reads, holding one entry per CDR3 protein. Here the sample spans 14,000 to 15,000 distinct CDR3 sequences, approximately 84% being singletons. These TCRs' antigens remain unknown. The treatment: roughly 10-day PBMC culture with coronavirus spike peptide pools or control peptides (ViraFEST assay). The source material was CD4+ T cells from blood, cultured in vitro, sampled after SARS-CoV-2 vaccination. These receptors came from a human donor who received a COVID-19 vaccine.

The V call is TRBV24-1, the J call TRBJ1-5, with 8 nucleotides matching TRBD1. Unmatched junction bases numbered 9, after V lost 9 bases and J lost 6 bases. The CDR3 covers 14 residues. The germline V gene encodes CDR1 KGHDR and CDR2 SFDVKD. CDR3 loop: CATAGTGYGQPQHF. As DNA, the CDR3 is TGTGCCACCGCCGGGACAGGATATGGTCAGCCCCAGCATTTT.

The chain combines TRBV12-3 or TRBV12-4 with TRBJ2-5; D is perhaps TRBD2 (5 bases). The V end lost 7 bases, the J end lost 7 bases, and 13 bases lay between the germline ends. This CDR3 has 12 amino acids. The CDR3 is CASTLARGTQYF. CDR3 nucleotides: TGTGCCAGCACCCTCGCTCGGGGGACCCAGTACTTC.

The rearrangement uses TRBV7-6 and TRBJ1-6; weak D call: TRBD1 (5 bases). Germline-derived CDR1 and CDR2 are SGHVS and FNYEAQ. Trimming cost V 4 bases and J 6 bases, with 16 bases left between them. The CDR3 sequence is 16 residues long. The CDR3 nucleotides read TGTGCCAGCAGCTCCGAGTCCAGGGTAACTAATTCACCCCTCCACTTT. Translated, it gives CASSSESRVTNSPLHF.

The J gene is TRBJ1-5, the V gene TRBV30; D not certain. The CDR3 length is 16 residues. Trimming left V 1 base short and J 7 bases short, with 20 bases between. In germline, CDR1 is GTSNPN, CDR2 SVGIG (reference sequence). CDR3 sequence: CAWSDPGAEYGQPQHF. Written as DNA, the CDR3 is TGTGCCTGGAGTGACCCAGGCGCAGAATATGGACAGCCCCAGCATTTT.

The chain has TRBV24-1 and TRBJ2-2, with TRBD1 matching over 8 bases. In germline, CDR1 is KGHDR, CDR2 SFDVKD. Trimming removed 9 bases from V and 0 bases from J; junction bases left unmatched: 5. The CDR3 spans 15 residues. The CDR3 protein is CATSGTGANTGELFF. The CDR3 DNA reads TGTGCCACCTCTGGGACAGGAGCGAACACCGGGGAGCTGTTTTTT.

The chain employs TRBV7-2 and TRBJ2-3; TRBD2 agrees at 9 bases. V was clipped by 1 base and J by 4 bases; unmatched bases: 3. This CDR3 is 15 amino acids long. Germline V gene lookup returns CDR1 SGHTA and CDR2 FQGNSA. The CDR3 protein is CASSLGLAGPDTQYF. The DNA of the CDR3 is TGTGCCAGCAGCTTAGGGCTAGCGGGACCAGATACGCAGTATTTT.

J is TRBJ2-2 and V is TRBV2, with 11 bases identical to TRBD2. Germline loops: CDR1 SNHLY, CDR2 FYNNEI. With V trimmed by 6 bases and J by 4 bases, 4 bases remained unmatched. The CDR3 loop spans 15 amino acids. The CDR3 here is CASRGLAGGTGELFF. CDR3 in DNA: TGTGCCAGCAGAGGACTAGCGGGCGGCACCGGGGAGCTGTTTTTT.

V is TRBV5-5 and J is TRBJ1-2; TRBD1 is a possible D gene (6 bases). Germline-derived CDR1 and CDR2 are SGHKS and YYEKEE (reference sequence). The CDR3 runs 21 residues. V shed 1 base and J shed 1 base, with 29 bases lying between them. This CDR3 reads CASSLSVSGTREEGINYGYTF. The CDR3 DNA is TGTGCCAGCAGCTTGTCAGTGTCGGGGACACGGGAAGAGGGGATTAACTATGGCTACACCTTC.

The rearrangement joins TRBV2 to TRBJ1-2, with D maybe TRBD1 (5 bases). V was pared by 6 bases and J by 4 bases, with 18 bases between. From germline, CDR1 is SNHLY and CDR2 FYNNEI. This CDR3 spans 15 amino acids. Here the CDR3 reads CASRGPRRGLYGYTF. The CDR3, as DNA: TGTGCCAGCAGGGGGCCCAGGAGGGGCCTCTATGGCTACACCTTC.

J is TRBJ2-7 and V is TRBV2, with D perhaps matching TRBD1 or TRBD2 (5 bases each). The CDR3 runs to 17 residues. V lost 0 bases, J lost 5 bases, and 20 bases lay in between. The germline V gene encodes CDR1 SNHLY and CDR2 FYNNEI. The chain's CDR3 is CASSEARGGLVPNEQYF. CDR3 in DNA: TGTGCCAGCAGTGAAGCTCGGGGCGGGTTGGTTCCCAACGAGCAGTACTTC.

CDR3 amino acids: CASSPRLVSGELFF. CDR3 sequence (DNA): TGTGCCAGCTCACCGCGACTAGTCTCCGGGGAGCTGTTTTTT. V usage is TRBV18 and J usage is TRBJ2-2; possibly TRBD2 for D (6 bases). CDR3 length: 14 residues. From germline, CDR1 is KGHSH and CDR2 LQKENI. V gave up 3 bases and J gave up 6 bases, with 11 bases separating them.